The T cell receptor (beta chain) described here comes from a study of human T cells and chemical hapten exposure. Study information: Upper-back patch tests with 0.01% DPC were read at 6 days.

Individual cDNA molecules had unique molecular identifiers attached to them by the library. TCRdb reprocessed the RACE reads via MiXCR and lists one record per CDR3 protein. The sample records fewer than 95,000 distinct CDR3 sequences, 10% being singletons. Study observations and caveats: Expanded TCRs produced significantly more large CDR3 similarity clusters than controls did.

From germline, CDR1 is MNHEY and CDR2 SVGEGT. The CDR3 extends over 11 amino acids. V was trimmed by 6 bases and J by 3 bases, leaving 6 bases between them. This clonotype was observed a few times. What it binds is unknown. As for time point: patch test 1, 2 weeks after DPC sensitization. As for treatment: therapeutic diphenylcyclopropenone sensitization with weekly scalp DPC. The sample in question was whole blood, obtained in connection with sensitization to the hapten diphenylcyclopropenone (DPC). The chain recombines TRBV6-2 or TRBV6-3 with TRBJ2-7; D is unresolved. The sequence was obtained from a man aged 40-49 years with alopecia areata. Some clones in this sample may be carry-over from other donors' samples. CDR3 DNA: TGTGCCAGCAGGAACAGCTACGAGCAGTACTTC. Its protein is CASRNSYEQYF.